This TCR beta chain came from a study of blood T cell repertoires in COVID-19. In the study overall: The United States, Italy and Spain supplied acute and convalescent COVID-19 samples. PBMCs, B-cell-depleted T cells, or T cells provided the cDNA or gDNA that made up the material.

As handled by the study authors: By means of reference gene primer amplification, nucleated cell counts were estimated. Profiled with immunoSEQ multiplex PCR; TCRdb holds only in-frame clones, not every one. That table is the source of V, J and clone size, and D and trimming were worked out from the DNA. This table has under 250,000 clones, about four fifths appearing once. This CDR3 is built from 14 residues. The V segment lost 8 bases and the J segment 6 bases; nucleotides outside the gene matches: 10. Germline lookup yields CDR1 SNHLY and CDR2 FYNNEI. This sequence originates from a man aged 30-40 years who had recovered from COVID-19. The gene calls are TRBV2 and TRBJ2-7; TRBD1 aligns across 10 bases. Sequencing was performed on peripheral blood. The CDR3 nucleotides are TGTGCCAGCCACCCCGGGACAGGGGCTCCCGAGCAGTACTTC. This translates into CASHPGTGAPEQYF.